What follows are 13 T cell receptor beta chains derived from one specimen sequenced in a study of cytomegalovirus exposure and HLA in healthy donors. The study ran its PCR with 60 Vbeta and 13 Jbeta primers. TCRdb's copy holds only in-frame clones and misses some; the assay was immunoSEQ multiplex PCR. The repertoire holds about 170,000 clones, under 85% seen once, with 5.4% in the top ten. Sequenced: PBMCs. These receptors came from a woman younger than 30 in good health and CMV-seropositive.

A few counts support this clone. The germline gene is not matched at one end of the junction; a read error may be the cause. The rearrangement uses TRBV7-7 and TRBJ2-2, with D perhaps matching TRBD1 (6 bases). Germline CDR1 is SSHAT and CDR2 is FNYEAQ (reference sequence). The CDR3 consists of 14 residues. The CDR3 DNA sequence: TGTGCTAGCAGCCCCAGGGGTCTTCCCGGGGAGCTGTTTTTT. It translates to CASSPRGLPGELFF.

The CDR3: CASSPGFGLAAHGLEQYF. The CDR3 region has the DNA TGTGCCAGCAGTCCCGGGTTCGGGTTAGCGGCCCATGGGCTCGAGCAGTACTTC. This chain connects TRBV2 to TRBJ2-7; weak D call: TRBD2 (6 bases). Germline CDR1 reads SNHLY; CDR2 reads FYNNEI. CDR3 length equals 18 residues. The V end lost 5 bases, the J end lost 6 bases, and 29 bases lay between the germline ends.

The gene calls are TRBV30 and TRBJ1-6; 7 bases match TRBD1. Looked up from germline, CDR1 is GTSNPN and CDR2 is SVGIG (reference sequence). The V segment lost 1 base and the J segment 9 bases; nucleotides outside the gene matches: 9. The CDR3 extends over 15 amino acids. The CDR3 region is CAWSASRGRVSPLHF. CDR3 DNA sequence: TGTGCCTGGAGTGCGTCAAGGGGGCGAGTTTCACCCCTCCACTTT. The full variable domain, with the rest looked up from reference TRBV30 and TRBJ1-6, is SQTIHQWPATLVQPVGSPLSLECTVEGTSNPNLYWYRQAAGRGLQLLFYSVGIGQISSEVPQNLSASRPQDRQFILSSKKLLLSDSGFYLCAWSASRGRVSPLHFGNGTRLTVT.

This clone was detected only a few times. V usage is TRBV6-5 and J usage is TRBJ1-5; D perhaps matches TRBD1 (6 bases). The CDR3 is 16 residues long. The V end lost 4 bases, the J end lost 2 bases, and 15 bases lay between the germline ends. Germline-derived CDR1 and CDR2 are MNHEY and SVGAGI. In DNA, the CDR3 is TGTGCCAGCAGTTCCTCTCGGGGGGCGGGCAATCAGCCCCAGCATTTT. This gives the protein CASSSSRGAGNQPQHF.

The gene calls are TRBV29-1 and TRBJ2-5, with 14 bases lining up with TRBD2. The CDR3 has 16 residues. The germline V gene has CDR1 SQVTM and CDR2 ANQGSEA. V shed 2 bases, J shed 5 bases, and the junction held 7 bases outside the gene matches. This CDR3 is CSVERFGTSGGETQYF. CDR3 in DNA: TGCAGCGTTGAAAGGTTCGGGACTAGCGGGGGTGAGACCCAGTACTTC.

The J gene is TRBJ2-5, the V gene TRBV5-4, with 11 bases fitting TRBD1. This CDR3 comprises 15 residues. The V gene end was trimmed by 2 bases and the J gene end by 5 bases; junction bases not matched to a gene: 5. Germline CDR1 is SGHNT and CDR2 is YYREEE (reference sequence). The CDR3 sequence is CASSLAGQGVETQYF. For the CDR3, the DNA is TGTGCCAGCAGCTTAGCGGGACAGGGGGTGGAGACCCAGTACTTC.

This rearrangement joins TRBV10-3 to TRBJ1-3; 7 bases agree with TRBD1. Looked up from germline, CDR1 is ENHRY and CDR2 is SYGVKD. The ends lost 2 bases at V and 3 bases at J; junction bases unmatched: 4. CDR3 length equals 15 residues. CDR3 nucleotide sequence: TGTGCCATCAGTGAGATTCGGGACAGTGGAAACACCATATATTTT. This translates into CAISEIRDSGNTIYF.

The V call is TRBV7-3, the J call TRBJ2-1; D unresolved. CDR3 size: 16 residues. Per germline, CDR1 SGHTA and CDR2 FQGTGA. V was trimmed by 2 bases and J by 0 bases, leaving 11 bases between them. CDR3 protein: CASSLRVVSSYNEQFF. CDR3 DNA sequence: TGTGCCAGCAGCTTACGGGTGGTTAGCTCCTACAATGAGCAGTTCTTC.

V gene TRBV7-6 combines with J gene TRBJ1-1; TRBD1 matches at 9 bases. Trimming at V came to 6 bases and at J to 6 bases, leaving 5 bases not matched to a gene. Germline assignment: CDR1 SGHVS and CDR2 FNYEAQ. The CDR3 extends over 13 amino acids. The CDR3 sequence is CASRGQGLAEAFF. For the CDR3, the DNA is TGTGCCAGCAGAGGACAGGGGTTGGCTGAAGCTTTCTTT.

This chain joins TRBV7-9 and TRBJ1-1; no clear D. V was trimmed by 10 bases and J by 3 bases, leaving 9 bases between them. CDR1 and CDR2 (germline): SEHNR, FQNEAQ (reference sequence). The CDR3 is 11 amino acids. The chain's CDR3 is CATGGYTEAFF. Written as DNA, the CDR3 is TGTGCCACGGGAGGATACACTGAAGCTTTCTTT.

V and J are TRBV4-1 and TRBJ2-1; the match to TRBD1 covers 7 bases. After removal of 5 bases from V and 4 bases from J, the junction contained 5 bases not matched to a gene. CDR3 length: 14 residues. Germline V gene data show CDR1 as MGHRA and CDR2 as YSYEKL. The DNA of the CDR3 is TGCGCCAGCAGCGTACGACAGGGATACAATGAGCAGTTCTTC. Translated: CASSVRQGYNEQFF.

This clone has only one observation. The CDR3 coding sequence is TGTGCCAGCAGCAGGGACAGGGCGAGCAATCAGCCCCAGCATTTT. Translation gives CASSRDRASNQPQHF. V gene TRBV7-2 combines with J gene TRBJ1-5; 9 bases match TRBD1. Trimming at V came to 5 bases and at J to 1 base, leaving 3 bases not matched to a gene. The CDR3 covers 15 residues. Germline V lookup: CDR1 SGHTA, CDR2 FQGNSA.

Remarks on this clone: The sample carries other DNA sequences with the same CDR3. J is TRBJ2-7 and V is TRBV5-6; 7 positions agree with TRBD1. The V gene end was trimmed by 0 bases and the J gene end by 3 bases; junction bases not matched to a gene: 6. Germline lookup yields CDR1 SGHDT and CDR2 YYEEEE. The CDR3 is 15 amino acids. CDR3 DNA sequence: TGTGCCAGCAGCTTGGGGCAGGGGGTAGTCTACGAGCAGTACTTC. This sequence encodes CASSLGQGVVYEQYF.